This T cell receptor (beta chain) was profiled in a study of kidney transplant recipient with SARS-CoV-2 infection (dated by TCRdb to the early 2020s). This clonotype was seen many times. Its antigen target is currently unknown. Nothing much larger sits one base from this clone, and base qualities are not available. Taken with the paper, the label for time point translates to: pre-pandemic baseline sample and day 111 after first positive SARS-CoV-2 test. The CDR3, cysteine through phenylalanine, is 16 amino acids long. Only CDR3 DNA remains: 48 bases, in frame from the first base. CDR1 SGHRS and CDR2 YFSETQ were looked up in the germline V gene. V drops 7 bases and J drops 4 bases, leaving 23 bases in between. Instrument on record: Illumina MiSeq. The peripheral T cell repertoire was profiled for human TCRbeta genes. Per the authors' processing: To account for variability over time, differences in clonotype abundance were tested using beta-binomial modelling. Expanded clonotypes were checked against the ImmuneCODE reference database of SARS-CoV-2-associated TCRs and mapped to regions of the viral genome. Additional repertoire analyses were carried out for TRBV gene usage, CDR3 length, CDR3 amino acid overlap between time points, clonotype abundance distributions and Jaccard similarity. TCRdb handled the public reads itself, with Q25 trimming in fastp and clone calling in MiXCR, and kept productive beta chains. Rows are unified per CDR3 protein, each entry keeping the most common DNA and genes. For this entry, the V and J calls and clone size follow TCRdb and not the study's own pipeline. The sample data list 250,000 or so distinct CDR3 sequences, and more than 25% of these were observed just once. The top ten clones comprise under 9.5% of the sample.

This material consisted of a blood sample, taken at baseline and on roughly day 110 from a kidney transplant recipient. In this chain, TRBV5-1 is recombined with TRBJ1-2; confidence is insufficient to name the D gene. The sequence was collected from a male patient in his thirties who had COVID-19 and was a kidney transplant recipient. After a transplant, certain T cells may trace back to the graft donor. The nucleotide sequence reads as follows: TGCGCCAGCCGGCTGCTATCGGTTCGAAAGACCTATGGCTACACCTTC. Its amino acids are CASRLLSVRKTYGYTF.